The TCR beta chain under discussion was sequenced for a study of regulatory T cells in long-lasting Graves disease. Study context: With positive TSH receptor antibodies and over 5 years of antithyroid drugs, Graves' disease was considered persistent.

Documented time point: persistent/refractory GD, antithyroid drugs over 5 years with positive TRAb. PBMCs provided the RNA from which the TCR library was made. Under American Thyroid Association guidelines, Graves' disease was diagnosed. This clonotype was counted a few times. Its cognate antigen is unknown. General observations from the study: Preferential use of TRBV28, TRBJ1-2 and TRBJ2-5 was seen in persistent disease. The work looked only at peripheral blood and did not look at thyroid tissue.

Per germline, CDR1 MNHEY and CDR2 SMNVEV (reference sequence). V was pared by 5 bases and J by 7 bases, with 14 bases between. The CDR3 has 13 amino acids. Combining iRepertoire HTBI primers with Arm-PCR of CDR3 regions, the authors built TCR beta libraries. In TCRdb, the multiplex PCR reads were re-called with MiXCR into one record per CDR3 protein. The table records 600,000 to 850,000 distinct CDR3 sequences, 30% of them present only once. The V call is TRBV27, the J call TRBJ1-1, with unresolved D. The receptor's source is a female donor with Graves disease. This specimen consisted of peripheral blood mononuclear cells (PBMCs), obtained when the disease was refractory, from a patient treated with antithyroid drugs. CDR3 nucleotide sequence: TGTGCCAGCAGTAGGGTGGCACGCAGTGAAGCTTTCTTT. Protein sequence: CASSRVARSEAFF.